Listed here is a single TCR beta chain. The sample comes from a study of CD8+ T cells in alopecia areata. CDR3 length: 14 amino acids. Germline CDR1 is SGHTA and CDR2 is FQGNSA. Between the trimmed V and J ends, which lost 7 bases and 8 bases, there was a span of 20 bases. Once RNA had been extracted, it was reverse transcribed into cDNA to act as the sequencing template. The data were produced by immunoSEQ multiplex PCR, yet TCRdb's version contains in-frame clones alone and is incomplete. The profile shows under 350,000 clones, roughly 50% of them singletons. Specified treatment: oral pan-JAK inhibitor, 5-10 mg twice daily.

The chain couples TRBV7-2 to TRBJ1-2; weak D call: TRBD1 (5 bases). This specimen consisted of CD4+ T cells sorted from blood, obtained at week 24, from a patient treated with tofacitinib. The TCR comes from a human donor with alopecia areata. The CDR3 here is CASTPQTGGFGYTF. Written as DNA, the CDR3 is TGTGCCAGCACCCCCCAAACGGGGGGATTCGGCTACACCTTC. Supplemented by reference TRBV7-2 and TRBJ1-2, the full variable domain reads GAGVSQSPSNKVTEKGKDVELRCDPISGHTALYWYRQSLGQGLEFLIYFQGNSAPDKSGLPSDRFSAERTGGSVSTLTIQRTQQEDSAVYLCASTPQTGGFGYTFGSGTRLTVV.